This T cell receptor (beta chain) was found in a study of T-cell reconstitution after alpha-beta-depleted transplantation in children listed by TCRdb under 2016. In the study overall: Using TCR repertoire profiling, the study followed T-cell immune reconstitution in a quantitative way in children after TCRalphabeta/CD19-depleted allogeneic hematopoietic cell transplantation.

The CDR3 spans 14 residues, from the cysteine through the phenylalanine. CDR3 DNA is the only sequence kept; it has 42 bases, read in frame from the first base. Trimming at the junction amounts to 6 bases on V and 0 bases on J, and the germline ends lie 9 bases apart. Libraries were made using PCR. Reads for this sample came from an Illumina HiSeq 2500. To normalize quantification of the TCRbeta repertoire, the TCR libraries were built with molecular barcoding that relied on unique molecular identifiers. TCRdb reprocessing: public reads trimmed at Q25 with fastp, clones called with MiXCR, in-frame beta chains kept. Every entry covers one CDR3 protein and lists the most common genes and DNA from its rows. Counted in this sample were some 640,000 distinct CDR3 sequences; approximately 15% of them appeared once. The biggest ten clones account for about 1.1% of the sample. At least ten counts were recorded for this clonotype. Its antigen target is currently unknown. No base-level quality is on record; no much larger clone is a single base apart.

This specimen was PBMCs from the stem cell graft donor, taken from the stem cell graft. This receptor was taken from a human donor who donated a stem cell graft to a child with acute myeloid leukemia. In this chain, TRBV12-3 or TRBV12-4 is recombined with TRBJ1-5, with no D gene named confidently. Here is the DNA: TGTGCCAGCAGCTTAACTGATAGCAATCAGCCCCAGCATTTT. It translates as CASSLTDSNQPQHF.